The 15 T cell receptor beta chains below all came from one sample that was sequenced in a study of shared clonotypes between healthy human individuals. TCRdb's copy holds only in-frame clones and misses some; the assay was immunoSEQ multiplex PCR. The data show about a million clones, approximately 80% seen once. Material for sequencing was memory CD4+ T cells from PBMCs. Subset here: CD45RA-negative fraction. These receptor sequences come from a man younger than 35 in good health. Some clones in this sample may be carry-over from other donors' samples.

Remarks on this clone: This sample includes further DNA sequences coding for the same CDR3. The chain links TRBV10-3 to TRBJ2-7; 10 bases align to TRBD1. Germline V gene data show CDR1 as ENHRY and CDR2 as SYGVKD. The CDR3 has 14 amino acids. The V gene end was trimmed by 2 bases and the J gene end by 2 bases; junction bases not matched to a gene: 0. The CDR3 sequence is CAISEGQGAYEQYF. DNA for the CDR3: TGTGCCATCAGTGAGGGACAGGGGGCCTACGAGCAGTACTTC.

The rearrangement joins TRBV19 to TRBJ1-3, with unresolved D. This CDR3 is 15 amino acids long. Germline CDR1 is LNHDA and CDR2 is SQIVND (reference sequence). V lost 9 bases to trimming and J lost 0 bases, with 15 bases between them. CDR3 in amino acids: CASGVAPASGNTIYF. Here the CDR3 DNA reads TGTGCCAGCGGGGTAGCACCAGCCTCTGGAAACACCATATATTTT.

The chain joins TRBV9 to TRBJ2-2; no firm D call. The CDR3 length is 12 residues. Germline V CDR1 and CDR2: SGDLS, YYNGEE. Trimming took off 5 bases at V and 6 bases at J, with 8 bases between the two ends. CDR3 in amino acids: CASRRYSGELFF. The CDR3 DNA is TGTGCCAGCAGGAGATACTCCGGGGAGCTGTTTTTT.

The chain links TRBV7-2 to TRBJ1-4; D is undetermined. Per germline, CDR1 SGHTA and CDR2 FQGNSA. V lost 5 bases and J 7 bases, leaving 11 bases between the germline ends. The CDR3 loop spans 13 amino acids. CDR3 amino acids: CASSPGSIEKLFF. The CDR3 nucleotides read TGTGCCAGCAGCCCGGGCTCAATTGAAAAACTGTTTTTT. The full variable domain, in which reference TRBV7-2 and TRBJ1-4 provide the parts outside the CDR3, is GAGVSQSPSNKVTEKGKDVELRCDPISGHTALYWYRQSLGQGLEFLIYFQGNSAPDKSGLPSDRFSAERTGGSVSTLTIQRTQQEDSAVYLCASSPGSIEKLFFGSGTQLSVL.

The rearrangement uses TRBV4-1 and TRBJ2-7; a possible D gene is TRBD2 (5 bases). The CDR3 runs 14 residues. Trimming removed 0 bases from V and 6 bases from J, with 12 bases in between. Germline assignment: CDR1 MGHRA and CDR2 YSYEKL. In DNA form, the CDR3 reads TGCGCCAGCAGCCAAGAAGGTGGAGAGGGCGAGCAGTACTTC. Protein: CASSQEGGEGEQYF.

The V gene is TRBV6-1, the J gene TRBJ2-7; 11 nucleotides align to TRBD2. V was clipped by 4 bases and J by 2 bases; unmatched bases: 1. This CDR3 is 14 amino acids long. Germline CDR1 is MNHNS and CDR2 is SASEGT. CDR3 sequence: CASSAGLAAYEQYF. CDR3 DNA sequence: TGTGCCAGCAGTGCGGGACTAGCGGCCTACGAGCAGTACTTC.

A note on this clone: Additional DNA sequences in this sample encode the identical CDR3. The V call is TRBV4-2, the J call TRBJ2-7; a weak D match, TRBD2 (6 bases). Trimming took 0 bases from V and 2 from J, leaving 11 bases between them. The V gene's germline CDR1 is LGHNA and CDR2 YNFKEQ. The CDR3 loop spans 15 amino acids. CDR3 residues: CASSQDKSGPYEQYF. DNA of the CDR3: TGTGCCAGCAGCCAAGATAAAAGCGGGCCCTACGAGCAGTACTTC.

The sample holds many counts of this clone. Other nucleotide sequences from this sample produce the same CDR3. The chain joins TRBV5-1 to TRBJ1-1; TRBD1 agrees at 8 bases. This CDR3 contains 14 residues. From germline, CDR1 is SGHRS and CDR2 YFSETQ. V was pared by 3 bases and J by 3 bases, with 4 bases of the junction left unmatched. CDR3: CASSSTGADTEAFF. The CDR3 DNA is TGCGCCAGCAGCTCGACAGGGGCGGACACTGAAGCTTTCTTT.

CDR3 loop: CAWSPGGPISNQPQHF. The CDR3 DNA is TGTGCCTGGTCCCCCGGGGGTCCTATTAGCAATCAGCCCCAGCATTTT. This chain joins TRBV30 and TRBJ1-5; D possibly corresponds to TRBD1 (5 bases). In germline, CDR1 is GTSNPN, CDR2 SVGIG (reference sequence). Trimming removed 5 bases from V and 0 bases from J, with 17 bases in between. This CDR3 spans 16 amino acids.

This CDR3 reads CASSPGYNEQFF. In nucleotides, the CDR3 is TGTGCCAGCAGCCCGGGTTACAATGAGCAGTTCTTC. The chain employs TRBV7-9 and TRBJ2-1; D unresolved. The CDR3 sequence is 12 residues long. The germline gives CDR1 SEHNR, CDR2 FQNEAQ (reference sequence). Trimming left V 5 bases short and J 4 bases short, with 6 bases between.

The chain uses TRBV2 and TRBJ2-1, with 11 bases identical to TRBD2. The germline V gene has CDR1 SNHLY and CDR2 FYNNEI. The CDR3 has 15 residues. Trimming took 5 bases from V and 6 from J; bases not matched to a gene: 6. The CDR3 DNA reads as TGTGCCAGCAGTCTACTAGCGGGAGAGGGCAATGAGCAGTTCTTC. Amino acids: CASSLLAGEGNEQFF.

This clone appeared a single time. This sequence joins TRBV2 and TRBJ2-2; 9 bases align to TRBD2. The J segment lost 7 bases and the V segment lost 2 bases, leaving 8 bases of the junction unmatched. CDR1 is SNHLY and CDR2 is FYNNEI in the germline V gene. The CDR3 is 16 amino acids. This chain's CDR3 is CASSEFRGRGGGELFF. CDR3 coding DNA: TGTGCCAGCAGTGAATTCCGCGGGAGGGGAGGCGGGGAGCTGTTTTTT.

This sequence joins TRBV21-1 and TRBJ2-7; the table's TRBD2 call for D was not verified on the DNA. TRBV21-1 is a pseudogene. This CDR3 is 15 amino acids long. CDR3 DNA sequence: TGTGCCAGCAGCCCACCTCGGGGGGGGCCCTACGAGCAGTACTTC. Translation gives CASSPPRGGPYEQYF.

Comment on this clone: This could be a read error, since a much larger clone is one nucleotide away. The V gene is TRBV28, the J gene TRBJ2-7, with TRBD2 matching over 12 bases. The CDR3 spans 15 residues. CDR1 and CDR2 (germline): MDHEN, SYDVKM. J gave up 4 bases and V 5 bases, and 6 bases lay outside the gene matches. This chain's CDR3 is CASSQLAGGPYEQYF. The CDR3 DNA reads as TGTGCCAGCAGTCAACTAGCGGGAGGACCTTACGAGCAGTACTTC.

This clone was seen a single time. This same CDR3 is encoded by further DNA sequences in the sample. The chain uses TRBV5-1 and TRBJ1-2, with TRBD1 matching over 7 bases. The V gene's germline CDR1 is SGHRS and CDR2 YFSETQ. With 5 bases clipped from V and 0 bases from J, the junction kept 1 base outside the gene matches. CDR3 length: 13 amino acids. The CDR3, as DNA: TGCGCCAGCAGGGGGACAGCTAACTATGGCTACACCTTC. It yields the protein CASRGTANYGYTF.